The 20 T cell receptor beta chains below were found in one sample sequenced in a study of CD8+CD57+ T cells in acquired aplastic anemia. Both TCR beta VDJ combination and CDR3 sequence profiling were carried out. Genomic DNA was the template for this profiling. Using its own MiXCR run on the reads, TCRdb lists one record per CDR3 protein. The sample records more than 95,000 distinct CDR3 sequences, nearly 40% being singletons. Before being chosen for sequencing, patients had shown CD8+CD57+ cell expansion by flow cytometry. Sample: sorted CD4+, CD8+, or CD8+CD57+ T cells (not recorded which) from PBMCs. These receptors were collected from a human donor with aplastic anemia.

On this clonotype: Since a much larger clone is just one base distant, this may be a read error. The rearrangement links TRBV12-3 or TRBV12-4 to TRBJ2-3, with 13 positions matching TRBD2. The CDR3 spans 16 residues. V lost 7 bases, J lost 4 bases, and 8 bases stayed unmatched. DNA for the CDR3: TGTGCCAGCATGGGACTAGCGGGACGGAGCGCAGATACGCAGTATTTT. Translating it yields CASMGLAGRSADTQYF.

The chain has TRBV20-1 and TRBJ1-5; 9 nucleotides match TRBD1. After removal of 6 bases from V and 6 bases from J, the junction contained 9 bases not matched to a gene. Germline CDR1 is DFQATT and CDR2 is SNEGSKA (reference sequence). The length of the CDR3 is 14 residues. CDR3 amino acids: CSANGGQGGQPQHF. The CDR3 nucleotides are TGCAGTGCAAATGGGGGACAGGGCGGTCAGCCCCAGCATTTT.

The V gene is TRBV10-2, the J gene TRBJ2-7, with 10 bases that match TRBD1. The CDR3 is 14 residues long. Germline CDR1 reads WSHSY; CDR2 reads SAAADI. J was trimmed by 5 bases and V by 4 bases; bases with no gene match: 5. CDR3 nucleotide sequence: TGCGCCAGCAGTGGGCGGGACAGGGGCCACGAGCAGTACTTC. Amino acid sequence: CASSGRDRGHEQYF.

This clonotype has at least ten counts. The chain has TRBV5-5 and TRBJ2-5; possibly TRBD1 or TRBD2 for D (6 bases each). CDR1 is SGHKS, CDR2 YYEKEE, per germline (reference sequence). This CDR3 region has 13 residues. V was trimmed by 3 bases and J by 4 bases, leaving 10 bases between them. CDR3 nucleotides: TGTGCCAGCAGCTCGTGGGGGGCAGAGACCCAGTACTTC. Translating gives CASSSWGAETQYF.

This clonotype was found a few times. This may be a read error, as it is one base from a much larger clone. The chain couples TRBV19 to TRBJ1-5, with 7 bases aligning to TRBD1. The length of the CDR3 is 14 residues. Germline loops: CDR1 LNHDA, CDR2 SQIVND (reference sequence). The DNA for the CDR3 is TGTGCCAGTCGGAGGGGGCAGGGCAATCGGCCCCAGCATTTT. It codes for CASRRGQGNRPQHF.

The chain joins TRBV19 to TRBJ1-1; possible D gene TRBD1, 5 bases. Trimming cost V 8 bases and J 2 bases, with 12 bases left between them. The CDR3 is 13 residues long. The germline CDR1 and CDR2 sequences are LNHDA and SQIVND (reference sequence). The CDR3 nucleotides are TGTGCCAGTGACAGCATACCAAACACTGAAGCTTTCTTT. It is translated as CASDSIPNTEAFF.

This chain connects TRBV19 to TRBJ1-1; D gene unclear. Trimming pared 2 bases from V and 0 bases from J, leaving 1 base between. The length of the CDR3 is 12 residues. The germline gives CDR1 LNHDA, CDR2 SQIVND (reference sequence). The CDR3 nucleotides read TGTGCCAGTAGTATATTGAACACTGAAGCTTTCTTT. Amino acid sequence: CASSILNTEAFF.

In regard to this clonotype: A clone one base away is much larger, so this may be a read error. The chain combines TRBV10-3 with TRBJ1-6; tentative D call: TRBD1 (5 bases). Germline CDR1 ENHRY, CDR2 SYGVKD. This CDR3 has 15 residues. The V and J ends lost 3 bases and 12 bases respectively, with 18 bases between them. The CDR3 is CAISERGRGTQPLHF. CDR3 nucleotides: TGTGCCATCAGTGAAAGAGGGCGAGGGACCCAACCCCTCCACTTT.

Only a few counts were recorded for this clonotype. The chain uses TRBV20-1 and TRBJ2-2, with D perhaps assigned TRBD1 or TRBD2 (5 bases each). Trimming shortened V by 5 bases and J by 4 bases, and 20 bases separated the two germline ends. The CDR3 extends over 16 amino acids. CDR1 and CDR2 from the germline V gene are DFQATT and SNEGSKA (reference sequence). The CDR3 DNA follows: TGCAGTGCTCCCCCTACGGGGCCAACGAGCACCGGGGAGCTGTTTTTT. Its translation is CSAPPTGPTSTGELFF.

This chain uses TRBV20-1 with TRBJ2-1; 12 bases match TRBD2. This CDR3 contains 17 residues. Germline V lookup: CDR1 DFQATT, CDR2 SNEGSKA (reference sequence). V lost 2 bases to trimming and J lost 5 bases; unmatched junction nucleotides: 10. The CDR3: CSARPFRTSGVNNEQFF. CDR3 nucleotide sequence: TGCAGTGCTAGACCCTTCAGGACTAGCGGGGTTAACAATGAGCAGTTCTTC.

The chain couples TRBV7-2 to TRBJ2-4, with a tentative D call TRBD1 (5 bases). Trimming took off 2 bases at V and 7 bases at J, with 6 bases between the two ends. The CDR3 is made up of 12 amino acids. Germline V lookup: CDR1 SGHTA, CDR2 FQGNSA. CDR3 region: CASSLSGNIQYF. For the CDR3, the DNA is TGTGCCAGCAGCTTATCAGGGAACATTCAGTACTTC.

This clonotype was observed a single time. The chain joins TRBV24-1 to TRBJ1-5, with 7 bases matching TRBD1. CDR1 and CDR2 from the germline V gene are KGHDR and SFDVKD. The V gene end was trimmed by 3 bases and the J gene end by 2 bases; junction bases not matched to a gene: 3. This CDR3 region has 15 residues. The CDR3: CATSDPGTGNQPQHF. The CDR3, as DNA: TGTGCCACCAGTGATCCTGGGACAGGCAATCAGCCCCAGCATTTT.

This clonotype occurred many times. The gene calls are TRBV20-1 and TRBJ2-1; 10 bases align to TRBD2. Germline V gene data show CDR1 as DFQATT and CDR2 as SNEGSKA (reference sequence). The CDR3 spans 17 residues. The junction had 12 bases not matched to a gene; V was cut back by 3 bases and J by 4 bases. The CDR3 here is CSASNSASGGGYNEQFF. The CDR3 bases are TGCAGTGCTAGTAATTCGGCTAGCGGGGGTGGTTACAATGAGCAGTTCTTC.

The V and J genes are TRBV12-3 or TRBV12-4 and TRBJ1-6; no clear D gene. The CDR3 spans 14 residues. Deletions cut 3 bases from V and 5 bases from J, with 8 bases between. Written as DNA, the CDR3 is TGTGCCAGCAGTTTTCGGGGTAATAATTCACCCCTCCACTTT. It translates to CASSFRGNNSPLHF.

The chain uses TRBV29-1 and TRBJ2-7; D ambiguous. The CDR3 has 11 residues. The V and J ends lost 4 bases and 4 bases respectively, with 8 bases between them. The germline V gene has CDR1 SQVTM and CDR2 ANQGSEA. CDR3 protein: CSVVYKYEQYF. The CDR3 DNA is TGCAGCGTTGTATACAAGTACGAGCAGTACTTC.

This sequence joins TRBV6-1 and TRBJ2-7, with a tentative D call TRBD1 (6 bases). V lost 10 bases and J 6 bases, leaving 19 bases between the germline ends. The CDR3 totals 13 residues. Germline V gene lookup returns CDR1 MNHNS and CDR2 SASEGT. This chain's CDR3 is CATTSRRQAEQYF. CDR3 nucleotide sequence: TGTGCCACTACCTCCCGTCGACAGGCCGAGCAGTACTTC.

This clonotype was recorded many times. The rearrangement uses TRBV19 and TRBJ1-4; D ambiguous. V was cut by 3 bases and J by 0 bases, with 8 bases left in between. Germline CDR1 reads LNHDA; CDR2 reads SQIVND (reference sequence). The CDR3 runs to 15 residues. The chain's CDR3 is CASSIQRATNEKLFF. CDR3 DNA: TGTGCCAGTAGTATTCAAAGGGCAACTAATGAAAAACTGTTTTTT.

This rearrangement joins TRBV15 to TRBJ1-2, with TRBD1 identical over 10 bases. The germline V gene encodes CDR1 LNHNV and CDR2 YYDKDF (reference sequence). This CDR3 has 15 residues. After removal of 3 bases from V and 5 bases from J, the junction contained 6 bases not matched to a gene. CDR3 in DNA: TGTGCCACCAGCAGCGGGGGACAGGGGTTATATGGCTACACCTTC. It codes for CATSSGGQGLYGYTF.

The rearrangement links TRBV7-8 to TRBJ1-1; 8 bases agree with TRBD1. The trim removed 8 bases at V and 0 bases at J, leaving 2 bases unmatched. Germline CDR1 reads SGHVS; CDR2 reads FQNEAQ. There are 13 residues in the CDR3. CDR3 amino acids: CASVTGVNTEAFF. For the CDR3, the DNA is TGTGCCAGCGTGACAGGGGTGAACACTGAAGCTTTCTTT.

This clonotype was picked up a small number of times. The chain is built from TRBV6-1 and TRBJ1-1; 7 bases fit TRBD1. The CDR3 contains 16 residues. CDR1 is MNHNS, CDR2 SASEGT, per germline. V dropped 8 bases and J dropped 5; count of bases not matched to a gene: 17. The CDR3 DNA is TGTGCCAGCCTTCAACCTCGGACAGGTCGAGAGACTGAAGCTTTCTTT. As protein: CASLQPRTGRETEAFF.